This T cell receptor beta chain stems from a study of blood T cell repertoires in COVID-19. Study background: There were acute and convalescent COVID-19 samples, and they came from the United States, Italy and Spain.

In the original processing: It was from reference gene primer amplification that nucleated cell counts were estimated. Here immunoSEQ multiplex PCR was the method, and the copy in TCRdb shows in-frame clones only, minus some. V, J and clone size were drawn from that table, and D and trimming were deduced from the DNA. The sample has about 270,000 clones; 80% to 95% are singletons. The CDR3 totals 14 residues. Trimming removed 10 bases from V and 0 bases from J, with 13 bases in between. The germline V gene encodes CDR1 SNHLY and CDR2 FYNNEI. Followed over time, Seattle patients had been enrolled while infection was active.

This TCR was recovered from a person aged 18-29 years with COVID-19, enrolled during active disease. The chain couples TRBV2 to TRBJ2-4; tentatively, D is TRBD2 (5 bases). The specimen sequenced was peripheral blood. The CDR3 DNA reads TGTGCCACCCTGGAACGGGAAGCCAAAAACATTCAGTACTTC. Protein sequence: CATLEREAKNIQYF.